This entry concerns a single T cell receptor (beta chain). CDR3 length equals 14 residues. The V segment lost 4 bases and the J segment 12 bases; nucleotides outside the gene matches: 13. Germline V gives CDR1 SGHRS, CDR2 YFSETQ. TCRdb keeps only in-frame clones here, not all; method: immunoSEQ multiplex PCR. The repertoire has 700,000 or so clones, approximately 85% of them found once; the top ten carry about 0.011%. This sample stems from a study of shared T cell receptors in the human thymus. These data were also reused for a study on human thymus T cells.

The rearrangement uses TRBV5-1 and TRBJ2-1; 7 bases are a match to TRBD1. This clonotype originated in a girl in the first two years of life with a congenital heart defect. The specimen sequenced was thymocytes. CDR3 coding DNA: TGCGCCAGCAGCCTGGGACGACAGGGAAGTTCGCAGTTCTTC. It encodes CASSLGRQGSSQFF.